These 23 T cell receptor beta chains came from one sample sequenced in a study of shared clonotypes between healthy human individuals. The repertoire was sequenced with immunoSEQ multiplex PCR; TCRdb's copy has only in-frame clones and lacks some. The sample has around 1,000,000 clones; approximately 80% are singletons. The sequenced material came from memory CD4+ T cells from PBMCs. Stated subset: CD45RA-negative fraction. The origin of the receptors is a man between 18 and 35 years old in good health. Some clones in this sample may be carry-over from other donors' samples.

V and J are TRBV9 and TRBJ1-2, with 8 bases identical to TRBD1. The trim removed 3 bases at V and 4 bases at J, leaving 11 bases unmatched. This CDR3 contains 16 residues. Germline V CDR1 and CDR2: SGDLS, YYNGEE. This CDR3 is CASSGVRQGPGYGYTF. The DNA of the CDR3 is TGTGCCAGCAGCGGGGTGAGACAGGGGCCTGGCTATGGCTACACCTTC.

The genes are TRBV19 and TRBJ1-4; D not resolved. Germline CDR1 is LNHDA and CDR2 is SQIVND (reference sequence). This CDR3 region has 14 residues. Trimming cost V 7 bases and J 7 bases, with 16 bases left between them. The CDR3 loop is CASMRLGEGEKLFF. DNA of the CDR3: TGTGCCAGTATGCGACTTGGGGAGGGTGAAAAACTGTTTTTT.

The rearrangement joins TRBV28 to TRBJ2-1; D possibly corresponds to TRBD1 (6 bases). Deletions cut 5 bases from V and 10 bases from J, with 21 bases between. Germline values: CDR1 MDHEN, CDR2 SYDVKM. The CDR3 extends over 15 amino acids. CDR3 region: CASSRWDTRTGEQFF. DNA of the CDR3: TGTGCCAGCAGTCGGTGGGACACCAGGACTGGCGAGCAGTTCTTC.

Here the CDR3 DNA reads TGTGCCATCAGTGAGCAAGGCATTAATCAGCCCCAGCATTTT. Protein sequence: CAISEQGINQPQHF. The chain couples TRBV10-3 to TRBJ1-5; D uncertain. The length of the CDR3 is 14 residues. CDR1 and CDR2 (germline): ENHRY, SYGVKD. Trimming left V 2 bases short and J 4 bases short, with 9 bases between.

The rearrangement links TRBV28 to TRBJ2-2; a weak D match, TRBD2 (5 bases). The CDR3 spans 14 residues. Germline CDR1 is MDHEN and CDR2 is SYDVKM. The V end lost 3 bases, the J end lost 2 bases, and 7 bases lay between the germline ends. CDR3 residues: CASSFSVNTGELFF. The CDR3 bases are TGTGCCAGCAGTTTTAGCGTTAACACCGGGGAGCTGTTTTTT.

This clone was found a few times. This chain links TRBV9 with TRBJ2-1, with TRBD2 as a possible D gene (6 bases). Trimming cost V 0 bases and J 7 bases, with 20 bases left between them. The CDR3 consists of 17 residues. CDR1 and CDR2 (germline): SGDLS, YYNGEE. The CDR3 here is CASSVGLSIRGRNEQFF. DNA of the CDR3: TGTGCCAGCAGCGTAGGGTTAAGTATCCGGGGGAGGAATGAGCAGTTCTTC.

V and J are TRBV7-2 and TRBJ1-4; TRBD1 might be the D (5 bases). This CDR3 has 15 residues. V gave up 5 bases and J gave up 2 bases, with 12 bases separating them. CDR1 and CDR2 from the germline V gene are SGHTA and FQGNSA. CDR3 residues: CASSLRGATNEKLFF. The CDR3, as DNA: TGTGCCAGCAGCCTCCGGGGCGCGACTAATGAAAAACTGTTTTTT.

V and J are TRBV29-1 and TRBJ1-1; tentative D call: TRBD1 (5 bases). CDR1 and CDR2 (germline): SQVTM, ANQGSEA. The CDR3 extends over 10 amino acids. Trimming took off 3 bases at V and 10 bases at J, with 9 bases between the two ends. For the CDR3, the DNA is TGCAGCGTTGAGGAGGGACCAGCTTTCTTT. This translates into CSVEEGPAFF.

The sample holds many counts of this clone. The chain carries TRBV11-2 and TRBJ1-3; the D gene is possibly TRBD1 (5 bases). Germline CDR1 reads SGHAT; CDR2 reads FQNNGV. This CDR3 is built from 16 residues. The V gene lost 1 base and the J gene lost 2 bases, with 12 bases spanning the gap. CDR3 sequence: CASSLGLTGAGNTIYF. The CDR3 DNA is TGTGCCAGCAGCTTAGGTCTTACAGGAGCTGGAAACACCATATATTTT.

This sequence joins TRBV5-6 and TRBJ2-5, with 10 nucleotides matching TRBD2. V shed 5 bases and J 1 base; nucleotides not matched to a gene: 8. CDR1 and CDR2 from the germline V gene are SGHDT and YYEEEE. The CDR3 runs 16 residues. As DNA, the CDR3 is TGTGCCAGCAGTCCCTTTGGGACTAGCGTCCAAGAGACCCAGTACTTC. As protein: CASSPFGTSVQETQYF.

The rearrangement uses TRBV18 and TRBJ2-5; D is unresolved. Trimming removed 2 bases at V and 5 bases at J, with 12 bases between. Germline-derived CDR1 and CDR2 are KGHSH and LQKENI. The CDR3 consists of 14 residues. The CDR3 is CASSPLSGGETQYF. The CDR3 coding sequence is TGTGCCAGCTCACCATTGTCGGGTGGGGAGACCCAGTACTTC.

The J gene is TRBJ2-7, the V gene TRBV5-4; D is uncertain. CDR3 size: 14 residues. Germline CDR1 and CDR2: SGHNT and YYREEE (reference sequence). V was trimmed by 2 bases and J by 2 bases, leaving 11 bases between them. The CDR3, as DNA: TGTGCCAGCAGCTTCGCAGGAGCCCCCTACGAGCAGTACTTC. It yields the protein CASSFAGAPYEQYF.

The chain recombines TRBV23-1 with TRBJ1-5, with a tentative D call TRBD1 (5 bases). TRBV23-1 carries the ORF label, with uncertain function. The CDR3 extends over 15 amino acids. The V end lost 0 bases, the J end lost 3 bases, and 9 bases lay between the germline ends. In DNA form, the CDR3 reads TGCGCCAGCAGTCAATCGACCAGGGACAATCAGCCCCAGCATTTT. Amino acids: CASSQSTRDNQPQHF.

The rearrangement links TRBV5-4 to TRBJ2-1, with TRBD2 matching over 9 bases. Per the germline V gene, CDR1 is SGHNT and CDR2 is YYREEE (reference sequence). The CDR3 loop spans 16 amino acids. Trimming removed 4 bases from V and 5 bases from J; junction bases left unmatched: 10. The CDR3 DNA is TGTGCCAGCAGCCCTGGTGCGTCTAGCGGGAACAATGAGCAGTTCTTC. Its translation is CASSPGASSGNNEQFF.

The chain joins TRBV4-3 to TRBJ2-3; 11 bases are a match to TRBD2. The J segment lost 6 bases and the V segment lost 0 bases, leaving 11 bases of the junction unmatched. Per germline, CDR1 LGHNA and CDR2 YSLEER. CDR3 length equals 18 residues. CDR3 nucleotide sequence: TGCGCCAGCAGCCAAGAATCCCTAGCGGGAGGACTAAGGGATACGCAGTATTTT. Encoded protein: CASSQESLAGGLRDTQYF.

The V call is TRBV15, the J call TRBJ2-7; 16 nucleotides match TRBD2. V lost 10 bases to trimming and J lost 3 bases; unmatched junction nucleotides: 18. This CDR3 has 19 residues. The germline gives CDR1 LNHNV, CDR2 YYDKDF (reference sequence). CDR3 bases: TGTGCCATCATCGGGACTAGCGGGAGGGCCCTAAACCGACTCTACGAGCAGTACTTC. Translation: CAIIGTSGRALNRLYEQYF.

The chain links TRBV9 to TRBJ2-7; tentative D call: TRBD2 (5 bases). The V end was cut by 3 bases, the J end by 2 bases, with 18 bases between. Germline lookup yields CDR1 SGDLS and CDR2 YYNGEE. The CDR3 is made up of 16 amino acids. The DNA for the CDR3 is TGTGCCAGCAGCGAGTCAGAGGGAACCCGAACCTACGAGCAGTACTTC. Translating it yields CASSESEGTRTYEQYF.

A note on this clone: Other DNA sequences in the sample encode the same CDR3. CDR3 sequence: CASSLRNTEAFF. Written as DNA, the CDR3 is TGTGCCAGCAGCCTCCGGAACACTGAAGCTTTCTTT. The V and J genes are TRBV28 and TRBJ1-1; no reliable D call. Germline assignment: CDR1 MDHEN and CDR2 SYDVKM. Trimming stripped 6 bases from V and 1 base from J, with 6 bases between. The CDR3 has 12 amino acids.

Here the CDR3 DNA reads TGTGCCAGCAGCTTAGTGCGAGGCGGGGAGCTGTTTTTT. Its translation: CASSLVRGGELFF. This chain links TRBV7-8 with TRBJ2-2; D unresolved. The CDR3 consists of 13 residues. Trimming removed 1 base at V and 7 bases at J, with 7 bases between. Looked up from germline, CDR1 is SGHVS and CDR2 is FQNEAQ.

The chain uses TRBV4-3 and TRBJ2-7; 10 bases line up with TRBD2. CDR3 size: 15 residues. V dropped 3 bases and J dropped 1; count of bases not matched to a gene: 3. Germline assignment: CDR1 LGHNA and CDR2 YSLEER. The CDR3 loop reads CASSQLTSGSYEQYF. In nucleotides, the CDR3 is TGCGCCAGCAGCCAGTTGACTAGCGGGTCCTACGAGCAGTACTTC.

The rearrangement uses TRBV28 and TRBJ1-4, with D possibly TRBD1 on 6 matching bases. Germline V gene lookup returns CDR1 MDHEN and CDR2 SYDVKM. The CDR3 has 15 amino acids. Trimming removed 5 bases from V and 10 bases from J, with 20 bases in between. The CDR3 region is CASSPSLGPRGKLFF. For the CDR3, the DNA is TGTGCCAGCAGTCCAAGCCTAGGGCCCAGGGGAAAACTGTTTTTT.

DNA of the CDR3: TGTGCCAGCAGCCTCGACAGGGGGCGGAGGAATACGCAGTATTTT. It specifies CASSLDRGRRNTQYF. The V call is TRBV5-6, the J call TRBJ2-3, with 10 bases fitting TRBD1. V dropped 4 bases and J dropped 7; count of bases not matched to a gene: 9. The CDR3 length is 15 residues. CDR1 is SGHDT and CDR2 is YYEEEE in the germline V gene.

The rearrangement joins TRBV19 to TRBJ2-5; 11 bases match TRBD1. The germline V gene encodes CDR1 LNHDA and CDR2 SQIVND (reference sequence). With 6 bases clipped from V and 7 bases from J, the junction kept 7 bases outside the gene matches. The CDR3 totals 14 residues. CDR3 region: CASRSGTGGRTQYF. Written as DNA, the CDR3 is TGTGCCAGTAGGAGCGGGACAGGGGGACGGACCCAGTACTTC.